This entry describes one T cell receptor (beta chain). The antigen remains undetermined. This record comes from a study of cytomegalovirus exposure and HLA in healthy donors. Overall study findings and caveats: Relative to equally common others, HLA-associated TCR beta chains showed greater clonal expansion in a later analysis. An Asian-associated ancestry cluster reportedly showed fewer N-insertions than the approximately 700-donor mean in a later analysis.

Germline V lookup: CDR1 MGHRA, CDR2 YSYEKL. The CDR3 totals 16 residues. J gave up 8 bases and V 4 bases, and 16 bases lay outside the gene matches. PCR involved 60 Vbeta and 13 Jbeta primers. Some clones are missing from TCRdb's copy, which holds only in-frame ones; the method was immunoSEQ multiplex PCR. The sample includes around 100,000 clones, around 80% of them seen just once. This chain connects TRBV4-1 to TRBJ1-2, with TRBD1 matching over 7 bases. The sequencing input was PBMCs. The sequence derives from a woman aged 18-29 years in good health and CMV-seropositive. The CDR3 loop reads CASSLTLGDSAGGYTF. CDR3 DNA sequence: TGCGCCAGCAGCCTCACTCTTGGGGACAGCGCTGGGGGCTACACCTTC.